This T cell receptor beta chain is from a study of response to subunit inactivated influenza vaccine listed by TCRdb under 2018. About the study as a whole: The study used deep quantitative T cell receptor repertoire profiling to track responses to a trivalent subunit inactivated influenza vaccine.

The receptor library was made with RT-PCR. These reads were obtained on an Illumina HiSeq 2500. TCRdb itself trimmed the public reads at Q25 with fastp, ran MiXCR and retained productive beta chains. Each record represents a unique CDR3 protein, reported with the most common genes and DNA among its rows. The sample table contains fewer than 600,000 distinct CDR3 sequences; only one count was recorded for more than 7% of them. The ten largest clones capture 10% to 15% of the sample. Details on this clonotype: Its antigen has not been determined. One base away there is no much larger clone; base qualities are not given.

What the study reported, not specific to this receptor: It was suggested by the authors that each seasonal influenza vaccination may recruit only a limited number of new T cells.

The cysteine opens and the phenylalanine closes a CDR3 of 16 amino acids. The retained sequence is limited to the CDR3, 48 bases, with the frame set at the first base. Clipping removes 5 bases from V and 4 bases from J, with 11 as the unmatched junction base count. The germline V gene yields SGHRS for CDR1 and YFSETQ for CDR2. The sequence was collected from a man in his fifties or sixties who received an inactivated influenza vaccine. Donor details come from another sample of the same person, matched by shared clones. The material sequenced was PBMCs from blood, taken approximately 25 months after vaccination. The sequence joins TRBV5-1 to TRBJ2-1; 8 junctional bases match TRBD2. CDR3 protein: CASRPEAGVVYNEQFF. In nucleotide form, the sequence is TGCGCCAGCAGACCCGAAGCGGGAGTAGTATACAATGAGCAGTTCTTC.